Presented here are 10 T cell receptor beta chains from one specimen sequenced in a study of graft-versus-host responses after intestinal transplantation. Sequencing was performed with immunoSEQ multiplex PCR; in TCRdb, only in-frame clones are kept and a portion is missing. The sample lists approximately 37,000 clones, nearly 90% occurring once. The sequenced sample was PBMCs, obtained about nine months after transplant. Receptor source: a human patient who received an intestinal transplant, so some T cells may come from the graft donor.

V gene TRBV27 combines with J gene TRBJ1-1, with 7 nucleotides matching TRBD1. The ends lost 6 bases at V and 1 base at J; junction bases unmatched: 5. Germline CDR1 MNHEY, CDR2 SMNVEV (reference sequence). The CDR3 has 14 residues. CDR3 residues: CASRTGYGNTEAFF. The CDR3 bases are TGTGCCAGCAGGACAGGGTACGGGAACACTGAAGCTTTCTTT.

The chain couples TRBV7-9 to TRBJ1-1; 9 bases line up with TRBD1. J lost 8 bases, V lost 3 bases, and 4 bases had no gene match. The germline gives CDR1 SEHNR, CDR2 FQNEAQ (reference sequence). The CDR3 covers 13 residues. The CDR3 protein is CASSFSGTGEAFF. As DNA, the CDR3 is TGTGCCAGCAGCTTTTCCGGGACAGGGGAAGCTTTCTTT.

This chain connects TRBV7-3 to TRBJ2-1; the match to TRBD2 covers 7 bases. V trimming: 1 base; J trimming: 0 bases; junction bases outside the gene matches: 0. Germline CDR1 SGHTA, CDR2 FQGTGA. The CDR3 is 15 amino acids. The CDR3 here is CASSLSGSSYNEQFF. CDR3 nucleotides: TGTGCCAGCAGCTTAAGCGGGAGCTCCTACAATGAGCAGTTCTTC.

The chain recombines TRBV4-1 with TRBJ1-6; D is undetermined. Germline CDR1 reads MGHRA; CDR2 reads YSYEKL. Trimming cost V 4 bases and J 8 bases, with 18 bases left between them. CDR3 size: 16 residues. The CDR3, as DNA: TGCGCCAGCAGCCTTACGACACGTCGGATGGATTCACCCCTCCACTTT. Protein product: CASSLTTRRMDSPLHF.

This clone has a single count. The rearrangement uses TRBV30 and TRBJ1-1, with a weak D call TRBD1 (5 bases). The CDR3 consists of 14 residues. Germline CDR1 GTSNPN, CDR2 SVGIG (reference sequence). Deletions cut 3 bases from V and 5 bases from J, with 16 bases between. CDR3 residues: CAWRAVGGGTEAFF. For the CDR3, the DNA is TGTGCCTGGAGGGCGGTCGGGGGAGGTACTGAAGCTTTCTTT.

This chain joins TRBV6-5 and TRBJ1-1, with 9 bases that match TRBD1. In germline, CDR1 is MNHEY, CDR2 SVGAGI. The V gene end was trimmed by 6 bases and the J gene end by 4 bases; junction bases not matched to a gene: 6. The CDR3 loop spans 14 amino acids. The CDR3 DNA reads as TGTGCCAGCAGGGACAGGGGTTGGTTCACTGAAGCTTTCTTT. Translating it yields CASRDRGWFTEAFF.

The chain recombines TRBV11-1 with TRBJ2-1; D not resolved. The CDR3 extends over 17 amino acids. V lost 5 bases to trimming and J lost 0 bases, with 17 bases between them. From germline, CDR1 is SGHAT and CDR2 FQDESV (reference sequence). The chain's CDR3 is CASSAKGRHSSYNEQFF. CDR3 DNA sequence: TGTGCCAGCAGCGCCAAGGGAAGGCATAGCTCCTACAATGAGCAGTTCTTC.

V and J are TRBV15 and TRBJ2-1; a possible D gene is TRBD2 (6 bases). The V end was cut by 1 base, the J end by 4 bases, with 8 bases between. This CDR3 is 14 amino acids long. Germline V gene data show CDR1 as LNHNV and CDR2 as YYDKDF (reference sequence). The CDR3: CATSRARGYNEQFF. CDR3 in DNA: TGTGCCACCAGCAGAGCACGGGGGTACAATGAGCAGTTCTTC.

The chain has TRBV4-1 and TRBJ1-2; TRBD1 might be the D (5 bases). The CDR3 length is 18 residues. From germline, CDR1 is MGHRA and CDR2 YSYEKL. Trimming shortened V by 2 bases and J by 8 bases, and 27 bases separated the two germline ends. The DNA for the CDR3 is TGCGCCAGCAGCCAATTCCCTATAAACTCATTAGACAGTCGGGGCTACACCTTC. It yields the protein CASSQFPINSLDSRGYTF.

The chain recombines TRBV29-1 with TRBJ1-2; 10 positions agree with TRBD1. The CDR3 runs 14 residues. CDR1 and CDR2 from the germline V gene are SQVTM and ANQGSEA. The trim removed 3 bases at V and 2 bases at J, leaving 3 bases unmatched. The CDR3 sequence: CSVDAGQGNYGYTF. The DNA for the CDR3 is TGCAGCGTTGACGCGGGACAGGGGAACTATGGCTACACCTTC.